These T cell receptor beta chains were read from a single sample in a study of regulatory T cells in long-lasting Graves disease. One entry per CDR3 protein, called by TCRdb with MiXCR from the multiplex PCR reads. This table holds about 540,000 distinct CDR3 sequences, 13% found once. The sample was also reused in another study, on T cells in Graves' hyperthyroidism and ophthalmopathy.

The material sequenced was peripheral blood mononuclear cells (PBMCs), taken at new diagnosis, from a patient treated with antithyroid drugs. All receptors come from a man aged 25 to 40 with Graves disease. Both conserved end residues are part of each CDR3. D genes are given only for firm matches. Clone sizes are given selectively: once, few, many, or a class where the clone is expanded.

cdr3_aa	cdr3_nt	v_call	clone_size	j_call	cdr3_length	d_call
CSARDLRTSGGGSYNEQFF	TGCAGTGCTAGAGACCTTAGGACTAGCGGGGGAGGCTCCTACAATGAGCAGTTCTTC	TRBV20-1	many	TRBJ2-1	19	TRBD2
CASCRQCIGTSTDTQYF	TGTGCCAGCTGTCGACAGTGTATTGGGACTAGCACAGATACGCAGTATTTT	TRBV2	many	TRBJ2-3	17	-
CASGGGSYNEQFF	TGCGCCAGCGGGGGGGGATCCTACAATGAGCAGTTCTTC	TRBV9	many	TRBJ2-1	13	TRBD2
CASSEASQRHYGYTF	TGTGCCAGCAGTGAAGCGAGCCAGCGTCACTATGGCTACACCTTC	TRBV6-1	-	TRBJ1-2	15	-
CASSEALPAQPQHF	TGTGCCAGCAGTGAAGCGCTTCCTGCCCAGCCCCAGCATTTT	TRBV2	many	TRBJ1-5	14	-
CASSLAVGSSYNEQFF	TGCGCCAGCAGCTTGGCGGTTGGGAGTTCCTACAATGAGCAGTTCTTC	TRBV5-1	-	TRBJ2-1	16	-
CSVDLGTEAFF	TGCAGCGTTGACTTGGGAACTGAAGCTTTCTTT	TRBV29-1	few	TRBJ1-1	11	-
CASSKPPGSRYF	TGTGCCAGCAGCAAGCCCCCGGGGTCCCGGTACTTC	TRBV13	few	TRBJ2-7	12	-
CASSMDRNYGYTF	TGTGCCAGCAGCATGGACCGGAACTATGGCTACACCTTC	TRBV5-4	few	TRBJ1-2	13	-
CASSEELNTEAFF	TGTGCCAGCAGTGAAGAACTGAACACTGAAGCTTTCTTT	TRBV2	many	TRBJ1-1	13	-
CASSRRGAQHF	TGTGCCAGCAGCCGCAGGGGGGCCCAGCATTTT	TRBV28	-	TRBJ1-5	11	TRBD1
CASGFEHIQYF	TGTGCTAGTGGTTTCGAACACATTCAGTACTTC	TRBV12-5	many	TRBJ2-4	11	-
CSVDNYNEQFF	TGCAGCGTTGACAATTACAATGAGCAGTTCTTC	TRBV29-1	-	TRBJ2-1	11	-
CASTLNEKLFF	TGTGCCAGCACCCTTAATGAAAAACTGTTTTTT	TRBV12-3/TRBV12-4	many	TRBJ1-4	11	-
CASSFQDLREKLFF	TGCGCCAGCAGCTTCCAGGACCTGAGAGAAAAACTGTTTTTT	TRBV5-1	-	TRBJ1-4	14	-
CASETGLQETQYF	TGTGCCAGCGAGACAGGGCTCCAAGAGACCCAGTACTTC	TRBV2	-	TRBJ2-5	13	TRBD1
CSARRAGGHTGELFF	TGCAGTGCTAGACGGGCGGGGGGGCACACCGGGGAGCTGTTTTTT	TRBV20-1	few	TRBJ2-2	15	TRBD2
CASSLGTDSYEQYF	TGTGCCAGCAGTTTAGGGACAGACTCCTACGAGCAGTACTTC	TRBV28	-	TRBJ2-7	14	TRBD1
CASGTPSYEQYF	TGTGCCAGCGGGACTCCCTCCTACGAGCAGTACTTC	TRBV27	few	TRBJ2-7	12	-
CASTKTIGWTYEQYF	TGTGCCAGCACAAAGACGATCGGGTGGACCTACGAGCAGTACTTC	TRBV28	many	TRBJ2-7	15	-
CASSEDGPKTGELFF	TGTGCCAGCAGTGAAGACGGGCCAAAGACCGGGGAGCTGTTTTTT	TRBV2	many	TRBJ2-2	15	-
CASGPPGQGKETQYF	TGTGCTAGTGGCCCACCGGGACAGGGGAAGGAGACCCAGTACTTC	TRBV12-5	many	TRBJ2-5	15	TRBD1
CASSLDMIAQETQYF	TGTGCCAGCAGCTTAGATATGATAGCCCAAGAGACCCAGTACTTC	TRBV11-2	many	TRBJ2-5	15	-
CASSLRVAGGPNEQFF	TGCGCCAGCAGCTTGAGGGTAGCGGGAGGGCCGAATGAGCAGTTCTTC	TRBV5-1	many	TRBJ2-1	16	TRBD2
CASSESLAGSTDTQYF	TGCGCCAGCAGTGAGTCACTAGCGGGAAGCACAGATACGCAGTATTTT	TRBV10-1	many	TRBJ2-3	16	TRBD2
CASRGQRGVSYEQYF	TGTGCCAGCAGGGGCCAGCGAGGGGTCTCCTACGAGCAGTACTTC	TRBV2	many	TRBJ2-7	15	-
CSASPRQGQNNEQFF	TGCAGTGCTAGTCCTAGGCAGGGTCAAAACAATGAGCAGTTCTTC	TRBV20-1	-	TRBJ2-1	15	-
CASSESGLNQPQHF	TGCGCCAGCAGTGAGTCTGGTCTAAATCAGCCCCAGCATTTT	TRBV10-2	-	TRBJ1-5	14	-
CSAQVRAGAFEQFF	TGCAGTGCCCAGGTCCGGGCGGGAGCCTTTGAGCAGTTCTTC	TRBV20-1	many	TRBJ2-1	14	TRBD2
CASSYSGSYNSPLHF	TGTGCCAGCAGTTATAGTGGCTCCTATAATTCACCCCTCCACTTT	TRBV12-3/TRBV12-4	many	TRBJ1-6	15	-
CSASAQGHYGYTF	TGCAGTGCTAGTGCCCAGGGACACTATGGCTACACCTTC	TRBV20-1	few	TRBJ1-2	13	-
CSVVADYEQYF	TGCAGCGTTGTCGCGGACTACGAGCAGTACTTC	TRBV29-1	few	TRBJ2-7	11	-
CSVMGAGAYEQYF	TGCAGCGTGATGGGAGCGGGAGCCTACGAGCAGTACTTC	TRBV29-1	-	TRBJ2-7	13	TRBD2
CASSLRGRAVRNEQFF	TGTGCCAGCAGTTTACGCGGGAGGGCCGTTCGCAATGAGCAGTTCTTC	TRBV12-3/TRBV12-4	many	TRBJ2-1	16	TRBD2
CASSEYNRGPYGYTF	TGTGCCAGCTCGGAATACAACAGGGGCCCTTATGGCTACACCTTC	TRBV2	many	TRBJ1-2	15	TRBD1
CSASDPTDVGEQYF	TGCAGTGCTTCCGACCCGACGGACGTTGGCGAGCAGTACTTC	TRBV20-1	many	TRBJ2-7	14	-
CASSPPARTEAFF	TGTGCCAGCAGCCCTCCGGCTCGTACTGAAGCTTTCTTT	TRBV11-2	many	TRBJ1-1	13	-
CSADEGGRETQYF	TGCAGTGCGGACGAGGGGGGCCGGGAGACCCAGTACTTC	TRBV20-1	many	TRBJ2-5	13	-
CATGPSTDTQYF	TGTGCCACCGGACCTAGCACAGATACGCAGTATTTT	TRBV24-1	few	TRBJ2-3	12	-
CASRHGTGSNQPQHF	TGTGCCAGCAGACACGGGACAGGGAGCAATCAGCCCCAGCATTTT	TRBV27	many	TRBJ1-5	15	TRBD1
CSASGQMNTEAFF	TGCAGCGCCTCGGGACAGATGAACACTGAAGCTTTCTTT	TRBV29-1	-	TRBJ1-1	13	TRBD1
CASSLPGQVTYEQYF	TGTGCCAGCAGCTTGCCGGGACAGGTAACCTACGAGCAGTACTTC	TRBV11-1	few	TRBJ2-7	15	TRBD1
CAWSVLKGAGGYTF	TGTGCCTGGAGTGTACTTAAGGGGGCGGGCGGCTACACCTTC	TRBV30	many	TRBJ1-2	14	TRBD1
CSARVGLGTEGNNQPQHF	TGCAGTGCTAGAGTCGGGCTGGGGACGGAGGGTAACAATCAGCCCCAGCATTTT	TRBV20-1	-	TRBJ1-5	18	-
CASSLPSRGDTQYF	TGCGCCAGCAGCTTGCCTTCACGTGGAGATACGCAGTATTTT	TRBV5-1	many	TRBJ2-3	14	-